The T cell receptor beta chain under discussion was sequenced for a study of beta chain features in type 1 diabetes. Study-wide background: The number of sorted cells examined across all samples was under 140,000,000. Broader study findings: When Type 1 diabetes patients were examined, their TCRB CDR3s proved moderately but significantly shorter in all four CD4+ subsets.

Sorted populations were all over 95% pure. Regarding this clone: Its antigen is unknown.

The entirety of the isolated RNA underwent reverse transcription, so expressed TCRB transcripts were sequenced. The data were produced by immunoSEQ multiplex PCR, yet TCRdb's version contains in-frame clones alone and is incomplete. The table has fewer than 25,000 clones, roughly 66% seen once. V was clipped by 1 base and J by 9 bases, with 9 bases between them. The germline V gene encodes CDR1 SSHAT and CDR2 FNYEAQ (reference sequence). The CDR3 loop spans 12 amino acids. This TCR derives from a man in his late teens or twenties with type 1 diabetes. The gene calls are TRBV7-7 and TRBJ1-1; possibly TRBD1 for D (5 bases). Sequencing used Tregs from blood. The DNA for the CDR3 is TGTGCCAGCAGCTTAGTCAGGGATAAAGCTTTCTTT. Translated: CASSLVRDKAFF. Together with reference TRBV7-7 and TRBJ1-1, the CDR3 gives the full variable domain: GAGVSQSPRYKVTKRGQDVTLRCDPISSHATLYWYQQALGQGPEFLTYFNYEAQPDKSGLPSDRFSAERPEGSISTLTIQRTEQRDSAMYRCASSLVRDKAFFGQGTRLTVV.